This entry lists 7 T cell receptor beta chains sequenced from one sample in a study of Graves' ophthalmopathy and Graves' hyperthyroidism. RNA transcripts yielded amplified TCR beta CDR3 regions. Second-round multiplex PCR came after first-round RT-PCR with HTBI primers. TCRdb reprocessed the multiplex PCR reads via MiXCR and lists one record per CDR3 protein. The repertoire holds some 1.1 million distinct CDR3 sequences, with less than 45% as singletons. Input material: peripheral blood or thyroid tissue (not recorded which). The receptor set was obtained from an adult man with Graves' hyperthyroidism.

This clonotype has only a few counts. The chain has TRBV6-6 and TRBJ2-6; no clear D gene. This CDR3 spans 17 amino acids. Between the trimmed V and J ends, which lost 0 bases and 1 base, there was a span of 10 bases. CDR1 and CDR2 (germline): MNHNY, SVGAGI (reference sequence). The CDR3 loop is CASSYSIARSGANVLTF. The DNA for the CDR3 is TGTGCCAGCAGTTACTCGATTGCCAGATCTGGGGCCAACGTCCTGACTTTC.

This clonotype was seen ten or more times. The chain employs TRBV10-3 and TRBJ2-7; 7 nucleotides line up with TRBD1. Germline-derived CDR1 and CDR2 are ENHRY and SYGVKD. CDR3 length: 12 amino acids. Trimming cost V 9 bases and J 3 bases; bases outside gene matches: 5. CDR3 nucleotide sequence: TGTGCCATGGGGACAGTAGTCTACGAGCAGTACTTC. It translates to CAMGTVVYEQYF.

In its sample, this clonotype was seen many times. CDR3 sequence reads: CASSAGTGNTIYF. The CDR3 DNA sequence: TGTGCCAGCAGTGCCGGTACTGGAAACACCATATATTTT. J is TRBJ1-3 and V is TRBV2, with no clear D. CDR3 size: 13 residues. The germline V and J ends were trimmed by 4 bases and 2 bases, with 6 bases remaining between them. The V gene's germline CDR1 is SNHLY and CDR2 FYNNEI.

The chain carries TRBV20-1 and TRBJ1-2; perhaps TRBD1 as D (6 bases). The length of the CDR3 is 13 residues. Germline CDR1 DFQATT, CDR2 SNEGSKA (reference sequence). The CDR3 is CRVKQAGVGGYTF. As DNA, the CDR3 is TGCAGGGTCAAACAGGCAGGGGTTGGTGGCTACACCTTC.

The chain joins TRBV7-9 to TRBJ2-7; no firm D call. The CDR3 consists of 14 residues. Germline CDR1 and CDR2: SEHNR and FQNEAQ (reference sequence). V was shortened by 2 bases and J by 0 bases, with 8 bases between the two germline ends. In nucleotides, the CDR3 is TGTGCCAGCAGCTTACATGAGAGCTCCTACGAGCAGTACTTC. Translation: CASSLHESSYEQYF. Full variable domain (outside the CDR3, taken from reference TRBV7-9 and TRBJ2-7): DTGVSQNPRHKITKRGQNVTFRCDPISEHNRLYWYRQTLGQGPEFLTYFQNEAQLEKSRLLSDRFSAERPKGSFSTLEIQRTEQGDSAMYLCASSLHESSYEQYFGPGTRLTVT.

This clonotype was counted at least ten times. This chain joins TRBV25-1 and TRBJ1-2; D might be TRBD1 (6 bases). The CDR3 is 14 amino acids. V was shortened by 3 bases and J by 2 bases, with 10 bases between the two germline ends. Germline assignment: CDR1 MGHDK and CDR2 SYGVNS. The CDR3 here is CASSEIGQNYGYTF. As DNA, the CDR3 is TGTGCCAGCAGTGAGATCGGACAGAACTATGGCTACACCTTC.

The rearrangement links TRBV10-3 to TRBJ1-2, with no clear D. CDR1 ENHRY and CDR2 SYGVKD come from the germline V gene. Trimming stripped 6 bases from V and 7 bases from J, with 15 bases between. This CDR3 spans 13 amino acids. The CDR3 spells CAIRGAGQAGYTF. CDR3 DNA: TGTGCCATCAGGGGCGCGGGTCAGGCTGGCTACACCTTC.